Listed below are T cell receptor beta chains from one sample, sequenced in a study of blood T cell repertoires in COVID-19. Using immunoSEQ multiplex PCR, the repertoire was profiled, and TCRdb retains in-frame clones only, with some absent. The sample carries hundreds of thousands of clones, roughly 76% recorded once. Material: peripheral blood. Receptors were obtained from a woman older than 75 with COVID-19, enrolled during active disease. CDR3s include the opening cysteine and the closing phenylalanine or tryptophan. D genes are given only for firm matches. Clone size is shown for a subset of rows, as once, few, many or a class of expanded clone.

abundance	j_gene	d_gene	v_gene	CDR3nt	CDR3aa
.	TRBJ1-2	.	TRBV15	TGTGCCACCAGTGTCCTTGCGGGCTATGGCTACACCTTC	CATSVLAGYGYTF
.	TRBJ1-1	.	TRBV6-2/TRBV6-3	TGTGCCAGCAGTTACTCGAGCGGGGCTTTCTTT	CASSYSSGAFF
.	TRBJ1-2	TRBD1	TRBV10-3	TGTGCCATCAGTGCGGGACAGAACTATGGCTACACCTTC	CAISAGQNYGYTF
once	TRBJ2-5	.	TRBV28	TGTGCCAGCAGCCAACCGACATCCCAAGAGACCCAGTACTTC	CASSQPTSQETQYF
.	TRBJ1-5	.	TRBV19	TGTGCCAGTAGTAGCTTACAGGGTAGGAGTCAGCCCCAGCATTTT	CASSSLQGRSQPQHF
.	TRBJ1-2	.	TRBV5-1	TGCGCCAGCAGCTTGGACAGCTATGGCTACACCTTC	CASSLDSYGYTF
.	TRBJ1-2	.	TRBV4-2	TGTGCCAGCAGCCATCCGACTGACTCTAACTATGGCTACACCTTC	CASSHPTDSNYGYTF
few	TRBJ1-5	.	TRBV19	TGTGCCAGTAGGGCCAGGGAAGATCAGCCCCAGCATTTT	CASRAREDQPQHF
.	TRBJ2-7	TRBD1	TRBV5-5	TGTGCCAGCACTCAGGGACAGGCCGCTGACGAGCAGTACTTC	CASTQGQAADEQYF
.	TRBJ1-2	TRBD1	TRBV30	TGTGCCTGGACCCCAATCAGGGGGCGAGGCTACACCTTC	CAWTPIRGRGYTF
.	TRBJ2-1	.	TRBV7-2	TGTGCCAGCAGCTTAGTGACACCCTCAAGGGGCTTTAATGAGCAGTTCTTC	CASSLVTPSRGFNEQFF
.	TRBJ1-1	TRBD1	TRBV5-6	TGTGCCAGCAGCTTGAGTGGGACAGGGTTGACTGAAGCTTTCTTT	CASSLSGTGLTEAFF
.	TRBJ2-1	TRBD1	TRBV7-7	TGTGCTAGCAGCTCAAATACAGGGGGCGGGCAGTTCTTC	CASSSNTGGGQFF
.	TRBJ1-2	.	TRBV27	TGTGCCAGCAGAACGGGAGGACCGATCAACTATGGCTACACCTTC	CASRTGGPINYGYTF
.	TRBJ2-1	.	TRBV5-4	TGTGCCAGCAGCGTTGGGACTTCGCAGTTCTTC	CASSVGTSQFF
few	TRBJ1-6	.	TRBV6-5	TGTGCCAGCAGCCGGGACTGGAATTCACCCCTCCACTTT	CASSRDWNSPLHF
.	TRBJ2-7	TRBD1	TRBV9	TGTGCCAGCAGCCCGCAGACAGGGAAGGGGTACGAGCAGTACTTC	CASSPQTGKGYEQYF
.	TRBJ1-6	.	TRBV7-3	TGTGCCAGTAGCTTAAGGGCAGATAATTCACCCCTCCACTTT	CASSLRADNSPLHF
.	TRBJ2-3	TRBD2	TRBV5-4	TGTGCCAGCAGCTACTTGGGACTAGCGGGGACCACAGATACGCAGTATTTT	CASSYLGLAGTTDTQYF
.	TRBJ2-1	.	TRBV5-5	TGTGCCAGCAGCTTGCTTGCGGGCGGATACAATGAGCAGTTCTTC	CASSLLAGGYNEQFF
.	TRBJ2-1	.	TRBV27	TGTGCCAGCACTCCCTGGCTTGGCAATGAGCAGTTCTTC	CASTPWLGNEQFF
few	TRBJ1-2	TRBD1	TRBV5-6	TGTGCCAGCAGCATACAGGGGTTGTGCACCTTC	CASSIQGLCTF
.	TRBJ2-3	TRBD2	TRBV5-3	TGTGCCAGAAGCTTATATCCGGACGGGCTAGCGGGAGGGGGCACAGATACGCAGTATTTT	CARSLYPDGLAGGGTDTQYF
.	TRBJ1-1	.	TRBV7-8	TGTGCCAGCAGCCCACAAACTCAGGCGCTGAACACTGAAGCTTTCTTT	CASSPQTQALNTEAFF
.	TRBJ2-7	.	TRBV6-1	TGTGCCAGCAGTGAGGGGGGGCTAGAAACCTACGAGCAGTACTTC	CASSEGGLETYEQYF
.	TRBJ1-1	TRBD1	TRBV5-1	TGCGCCAGCAGCTCACAGGGGATGAACACTGAAGCTTTCTTT	CASSSQGMNTEAFF
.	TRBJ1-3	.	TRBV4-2	TGTGCCAGCAGCCTCAACCCAGCCTCCTCGGCGGAAGGAAACACCATATATTTT	CASSLNPASSAEGNTIYF
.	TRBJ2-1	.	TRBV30	TGTGCCTGGAGGTGGGGAGTTTACAATGAGCAGTTCTTC	CAWRWGVYNEQFF
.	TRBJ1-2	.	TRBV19	TGTGCCAGTAGTATAGACCGTACTGGCTATGGCTACACCTTC	CASSIDRTGYGYTF
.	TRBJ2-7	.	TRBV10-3	TGTGCCATCAGCGGGAGCTCCTACGAGCAGTACTTC	CAISGSSYEQYF
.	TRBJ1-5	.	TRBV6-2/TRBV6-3	TGTGCCAGCAGTTACTCGAGCAGGGGAATTGGCCCCCAGCATTTT	CASSYSSRGIGPQHF
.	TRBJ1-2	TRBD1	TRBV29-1	TGCAGCGTTGATGGGACAGGGGGCGCGAGGGGTTATGGCTACACCTTC	CSVDGTGGARGYGYTF
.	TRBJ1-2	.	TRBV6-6	TGTGCCAGCAACAGGCAGGGTCAGAACTATGGCTACACCTTC	CASNRQGQNYGYTF
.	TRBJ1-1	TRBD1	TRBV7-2	TGTGCCAGCAGCCTACGACAGGGGAAGACTGAAGCTTTCTTT	CASSLRQGKTEAFF
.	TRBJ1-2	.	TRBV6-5	TGTGCCAGCAGTATGCGGGGGTATGGCTACACCTTC	CASSMRGYGYTF
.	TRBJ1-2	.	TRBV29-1	TGCAGCGTGAGGGCAGCCAACTATGGCTACACCTTC	CSVRAANYGYTF
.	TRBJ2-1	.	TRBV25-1	TGTGCCAGCAGTGAGGGCGGGTTAGATGAGCAGTTCTTC	CASSEGGLDEQFF
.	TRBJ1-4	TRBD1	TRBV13	TGTGCCAGCAGCCCGGACAGGAGTAATGAAAAACTGTTTTTT	CASSPDRSNEKLFF
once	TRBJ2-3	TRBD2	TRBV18	TGTGCCAGCTCAACAGACGGACTAGCGGGAGCTGTCACAGATACGCAGTATTTT	CASSTDGLAGAVTDTQYF
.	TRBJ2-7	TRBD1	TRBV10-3	TGTGCCATCAGTACACGGACAGGGAACGAGCAGTACTTC	CAISTRTGNEQYF
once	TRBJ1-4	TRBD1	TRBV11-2	TGTGCCAGCAGCCCTGGACAGGGTACAACTAATGAAAAACTGTTTTTT	CASSPGQGTTNEKLFF
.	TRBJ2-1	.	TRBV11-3	TGTGCCAGCAGCGGACAGGGAGGGCAAGGTGAGCAGTTCTTC	CASSGQGGQGEQFF
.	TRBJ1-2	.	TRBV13	TGTGCCAGCAGCTTATCCCCAGGGAACTATGGCTACACCTTC	CASSLSPGNYGYTF
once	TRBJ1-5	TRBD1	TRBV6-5	TGTGCCAGCAGTTACGAGACAGGGGCCCTTAATCAGCCCCAGCATTTT	CASSYETGALNQPQHF
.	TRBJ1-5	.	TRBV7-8	TGTGCCAGCAGCTTAGGCAGGAATAGCAATCAGCCCCAGCATTTT	CASSLGRNSNQPQHF